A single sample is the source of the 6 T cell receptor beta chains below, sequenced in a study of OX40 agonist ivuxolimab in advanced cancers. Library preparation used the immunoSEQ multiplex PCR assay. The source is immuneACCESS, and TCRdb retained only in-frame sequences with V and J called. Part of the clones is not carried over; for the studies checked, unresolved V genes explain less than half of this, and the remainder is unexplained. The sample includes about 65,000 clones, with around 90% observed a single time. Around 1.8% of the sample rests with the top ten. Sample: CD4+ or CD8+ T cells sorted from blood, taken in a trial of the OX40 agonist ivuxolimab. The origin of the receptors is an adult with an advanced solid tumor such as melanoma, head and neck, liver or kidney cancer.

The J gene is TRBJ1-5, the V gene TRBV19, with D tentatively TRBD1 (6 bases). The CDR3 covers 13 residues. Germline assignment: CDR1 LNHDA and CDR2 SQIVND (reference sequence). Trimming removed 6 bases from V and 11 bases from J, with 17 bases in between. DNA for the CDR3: TGTGCCAGTAGCGGACAGTCCGGGGAGGCCCAGCATTTT. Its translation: CASSGQSGEAQHF.

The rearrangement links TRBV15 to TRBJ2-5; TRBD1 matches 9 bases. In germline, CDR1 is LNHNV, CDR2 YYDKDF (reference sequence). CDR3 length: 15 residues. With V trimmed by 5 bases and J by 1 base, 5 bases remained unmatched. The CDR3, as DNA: TGTGCCACCAGCTTGGACAGGGGACCCCAAGAGACCCAGTACTTC. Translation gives CATSLDRGPQETQYF.

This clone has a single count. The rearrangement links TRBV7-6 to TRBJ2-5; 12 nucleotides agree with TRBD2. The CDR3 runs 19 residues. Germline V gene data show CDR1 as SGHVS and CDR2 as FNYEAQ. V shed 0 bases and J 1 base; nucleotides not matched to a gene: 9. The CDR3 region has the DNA TGTGCCAGCAGCTTAGCGCGGACTAGCGGGACCGTGAGCCAAGAGACCCAGTACTTC. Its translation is CASSLARTSGTVSQETQYF.

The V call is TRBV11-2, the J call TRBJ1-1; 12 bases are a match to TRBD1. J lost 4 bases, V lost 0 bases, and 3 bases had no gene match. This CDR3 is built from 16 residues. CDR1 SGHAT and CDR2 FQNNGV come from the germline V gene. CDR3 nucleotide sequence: TGTGCCAGCAGCTTAGATGGGACAGGGGGCGGCACTGAAGCTTTCTTT. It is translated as CASSLDGTGGGTEAFF.

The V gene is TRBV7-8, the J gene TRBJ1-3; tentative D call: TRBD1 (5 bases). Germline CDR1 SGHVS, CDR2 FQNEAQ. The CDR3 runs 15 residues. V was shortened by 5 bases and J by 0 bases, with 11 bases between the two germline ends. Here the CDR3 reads CASSPGRDSGNTIYF. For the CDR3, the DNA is TGTGCCAGCAGCCCCGGCAGGGACTCTGGAAACACCATATATTTT.

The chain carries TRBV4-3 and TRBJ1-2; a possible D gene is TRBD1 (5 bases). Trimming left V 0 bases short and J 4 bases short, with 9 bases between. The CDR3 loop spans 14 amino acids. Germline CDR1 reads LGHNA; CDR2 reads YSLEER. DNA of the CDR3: TGCGCCAGCAGCCAAGAAAGGGGATCCTATGGCTACACCTTC. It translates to CASSQERGSYGYTF.